Shown below are 28 T cell receptor beta chains from a single sample sequenced in a study of T-cell reconstitution after alpha-beta-depleted transplantation in children (dated by TCRdb to 2016 to 2017). What this sample's treatment or condition label stands for: allogeneic hematopoietic cell transplantation with graft depleted of TCRalphabeta T cells and CD19 B cells. Library preparation employed PCR. The instrument was an Illumina HiSeq 2500. Molecular barcoding was employed in the preparation of TCR libraries, with unique molecular identifiers being used to normalize TCRbeta repertoire quantification. TCRdb's own reprocessing of the public reads used fastp at Q25 and MiXCR and kept productive beta chains. Identical CDR3 protein sequences are pooled into one entry, listed with their most common genes and DNA. In all, the sample holds 440,000 or so distinct CDR3 sequences, and about 40% of those were seen once. The ten biggest clones cover about 30% of the sample.

Sequencing used PBMCs, obtained before TCRalphabeta/CD19-depleted stem cell transplant. The receptors originated from a girl aged 2 to 9 with aplastic anemia, due to receive a stem cell transplant.

The chain is built from TRBV10-3 and TRBJ2-3; D is possibly TRBD2 (5 bases). CDR3 length equals 15 residues. Trimming cost V 5 bases and J 3 bases, with 15 bases left between them. Germline CDR1 and CDR2: ENHRY and SYGVKD. The CDR3 spells CAISTRGKPTDTQYF. CDR3 bases: TGTGCCATCAGTACCCGAGGGAAGCCTACAGATACGCAGTATTTT.

The V call is TRBV20-1, the J call TRBJ2-1, with D perhaps assigned TRBD1 or TRBD2 (5 bases each). This CDR3 spans 15 amino acids. Germline V gene sequence: CDR1 DFQATT, CDR2 SNEGSKA (reference sequence). The V end was cut by 7 bases, the J end by 7 bases, with 23 bases between. CDR3 nucleotides: TGCAGTGTTGAGGGGAGTCGGTCGCCGAGGAATGAGCAGTTCTTC. This codes for CSVEGSRSPRNEQFF.

CDR3 nucleotides: TGCGCCAGCAGCTTGGAGTATAGAAAGTTCAATTCACCCCTCCACTTT. It translates to CASSLEYRKFNSPLHF. The rearrangement uses TRBV5-1 and TRBJ1-6; no definite D call. V was trimmed by 0 bases and J by 7 bases, leaving 14 bases between them. There are 16 residues in the CDR3. Germline V gene lookup returns CDR1 SGHRS and CDR2 YFSETQ.

The V call is TRBV6-1, the J call TRBJ1-3, with a weak D call TRBD1 (5 bases). Germline V lookup: CDR1 MNHNS, CDR2 SASEGT. V was pared by 3 bases and J by 3 bases, with 12 bases between. CDR3 length: 15 amino acids. The CDR3: CASSEFREGGNTIYF. The CDR3 nucleotides read TGTGCCAGCAGTGAGTTCAGGGAAGGTGGAAACACCATATATTTT.

This chain connects TRBV20-1 to TRBJ2-5; 9 bases fit TRBD1. V dropped 0 bases and J dropped 5; count of bases not matched to a gene: 4. Germline CDR1 is DFQATT and CDR2 is SNEGSKA (reference sequence). The CDR3 loop spans 14 amino acids. The CDR3 spells CSARDGQGRETQYF. The CDR3 DNA reads as TGCAGTGCTAGAGATGGACAGGGGAGGGAGACCCAGTACTTC.

V usage is TRBV7-2 and J usage is TRBJ2-7; 8 bases match TRBD1. Germline V gene lookup returns CDR1 SGHTA and CDR2 FQGNSA. There are 15 residues in the CDR3. V was pared by 4 bases and J by 6 bases, with 11 bases of the junction left unmatched. In DNA, the CDR3 is TGTGCCAGCAGCTCGGGACAGGCCGGAGTTTCCGAGCAGTACTTC. Its protein is CASSSGQAGVSEQYF.

The V and J genes are TRBV6-1 and TRBJ2-3, with TRBD2 matching over 11 bases. With 6 bases clipped from V and 3 bases from J, the junction kept 11 bases outside the gene matches. CDR1 and CDR2 from the germline V gene are MNHNS and SASEGT. This CDR3 spans 17 amino acids. The CDR3 loop reads CASSSTPTSGATDTQYF. The CDR3 DNA reads as TGTGCCAGCAGCTCCACACCGACTAGCGGGGCTACAGATACGCAGTATTTT.

The genes are TRBV29-1 and TRBJ1-1; possibly TRBD1 for D (6 bases). The CDR3 has 15 residues. Looked up from germline, CDR1 is SQVTM and CDR2 is ANQGSEA. Trimming removed 7 bases at V and 3 bases at J, with 21 bases between. The CDR3, as DNA: TGCAGCGCTGCAGAGTTCCAGGGGAGGTACACTGAAGCTTTCTTT. Translating it yields CSAAEFQGRYTEAFF.

This clonotype has ten or more counts. The chain employs TRBV27 and TRBJ2-1; 11 bases are a match to TRBD2. V dropped 5 bases and J dropped 8; count of bases not matched to a gene: 5. The CDR3 length is 14 residues. CDR1 is MNHEY and CDR2 is SMNVEV in the germline V gene (reference sequence). CDR3 region: CASSLSGREDEQFF. The DNA of the CDR3 is TGTGCCAGCAGTCTTAGCGGGAGGGAGGATGAGCAGTTCTTC.

The chain links TRBV10-3 to TRBJ2-7; 7 bases align to TRBD2. With V trimmed by 5 bases and J by 3 bases, 4 bases remained unmatched. Germline assignment: CDR1 ENHRY and CDR2 SYGVKD. The CDR3 covers 13 residues. CDR3 DNA sequence: TGTGCCATCAGTAACGGGAGGAACTACGAGCAGTACTTC. It translates to CAISNGRNYEQYF.

The chain is built from TRBV6-5 and TRBJ1-2; D is perhaps TRBD1 (6 bases). V lost 0 bases, J lost 8 bases, and 10 bases lay in between. The CDR3 is 13 residues long. The germline V gene has CDR1 MNHEY and CDR2 SVGAGI. This CDR3 is CASSYSRTVGYTF. The CDR3 DNA is TGTGCCAGCAGTTACTCCCGGACAGTGGGCTACACCTTC.

The V gene is TRBV5-1, the J gene TRBJ1-4; D not resolved. The germline V gene encodes CDR1 SGHRS and CDR2 YFSETQ. The CDR3 is 16 amino acids. Trimming removed 2 bases at V and 2 bases at J, with 13 bases between. The CDR3 DNA sequence: TGCGCCAGCAGCTTCGGACCCCCCGGGACTAATGAAAAACTGTTTTTT. It encodes CASSFGPPGTNEKLFF.

The chain uses TRBV4-1 and TRBJ1-2; D is uncertain. The CDR3 covers 16 residues. Germline assignment: CDR1 MGHRA and CDR2 YSYEKL. Trimming removed 3 bases from V and 0 bases from J, with 14 bases in between. CDR3 amino acids: CASSHPVKSPNYGYTF. Here the CDR3 DNA reads TGCGCCAGCAGCCACCCCGTGAAGTCACCTAACTATGGCTACACCTTC.

This clonotype showed up just a few times. The rearrangement joins TRBV29-1 to TRBJ2-7, with D perhaps matching TRBD2 (6 bases). This CDR3 has 13 amino acids. Trimming stripped 1 base from V and 0 bases from J, with 7 bases between. CDR1 and CDR2 from the germline V gene are SQVTM and ANQGSEA. Written as DNA, the CDR3 is TGCAGCGTTGAAGGGCGGGACTCCTACGAGCAGTACTTC. Protein product: CSVEGRDSYEQYF.

The rearrangement links TRBV27 to TRBJ2-3; D gene uncertain. This CDR3 has 13 amino acids. Trimming cost V 3 bases and J 6 bases, with 10 bases left between them. Germline V CDR1 and CDR2: MNHEY, SMNVEV (reference sequence). CDR3 loop: CASSFPLGDTQYF. The CDR3 DNA reads as TGTGCCAGCAGTTTCCCTTTGGGGGATACGCAGTATTTT.

This clonotype has a handful of counts. The V and J genes are TRBV28 and TRBJ1-6; D is undetermined. CDR1 is MDHEN, CDR2 SYDVKM, per germline. This CDR3 is built from 12 residues. Deletions cut 4 bases from V and 9 bases from J, with 7 bases between. In nucleotides, the CDR3 is TGTGCCAGCAGTTCGGGGAGTTCACCCCTCCACTTT. Its translation is CASSSGSSPLHF. The full variable domain, with the rest looked up from reference TRBV28 and TRBJ1-6, is DVKVTQSSRYLVKRTGEKVFLECVQDMDHENMFWYRQDPGLGLRLIYFSYDVKMKEKGDIPEGYSVSREKKERFSLILESASTNQTSMYLCASSSGSSPLHFGNGTRLTVT.

The rearrangement uses TRBV7-9 and TRBJ2-2; D is unresolved. V was shortened by 5 bases and J by 4 bases, with 17 bases between the two germline ends. Per the germline V gene, CDR1 is SEHNR and CDR2 is FQNEAQ (reference sequence). There are 16 residues in the CDR3. CDR3 loop: CASSPHRLDGTGELFF. CDR3 nucleotides: TGTGCCAGCAGCCCGCATCGTCTTGACGGCACCGGGGAGCTGTTTTTT.

This clonotype was recorded at least ten times. The chain joins TRBV12-3 or TRBV12-4 to TRBJ1-2; the D gene is possibly TRBD1 (5 bases). The CDR3 spans 15 residues. The germline V and J ends were trimmed by 5 bases and 5 bases, with 18 bases remaining between them. The CDR3 loop is CASSPPAGWKYGYTF. CDR3 DNA: TGTGCCAGCAGTCCCCCAGCAGGGTGGAAATATGGCTACACCTTC.

The V and J genes are TRBV28 and TRBJ2-1; D call uncertain. The germline V gene has CDR1 MDHEN and CDR2 SYDVKM. The CDR3 is made up of 13 amino acids. The V and J ends lost 3 bases and 8 bases respectively, with 11 bases between them. The CDR3 is CASSFGRSHEQFF. The CDR3 DNA sequence: TGTGCCAGCAGTTTTGGCCGGAGCCATGAGCAGTTCTTC.

The CDR3 DNA reads as TGCAGCGTTGATACGGGAGGCCGATACAATGAGCAGTTCTTC. It specifies CSVDTGGRYNEQFF. This sequence joins TRBV29-1 and TRBJ2-1; the match to TRBD2 covers 7 bases. V shed 3 bases, J shed 4 bases, and the junction held 6 bases outside the gene matches. Germline assignment: CDR1 SQVTM and CDR2 ANQGSEA. CDR3 length equals 14 residues.

J is TRBJ2-6 and V is TRBV20-1, with D possibly matching TRBD2 (6 bases). The CDR3 consists of 13 residues. V lost 5 bases, J lost 2 bases, and 7 bases lay in between. The germline V gene encodes CDR1 DFQATT and CDR2 SNEGSKA (reference sequence). CDR3 in amino acids: CSASGAGANVLTF. CDR3 coding DNA: TGCAGTGCTTCGGGAGCTGGGGCCAACGTCCTGACTTTC.

The chain uses TRBV6-5 and TRBJ2-1; D is perhaps TRBD1 or TRBD2 (5 bases each). Germline assignment: CDR1 MNHEY and CDR2 SVGAGI. Trimming removed 2 bases from V and 5 bases from J, with 13 bases in between. The CDR3 is 15 amino acids. The CDR3 is CASSYTGTYNNEQFF. The CDR3 bases are TGTGCCAGCAGTTACACCGGGACGTATAACAATGAGCAGTTCTTC.

This clonotype appeared many times. The rearrangement joins TRBV2 to TRBJ2-3; the D is unclear. CDR1 SNHLY and CDR2 FYNNEI come from the germline V gene. Trimming stripped 6 bases from V and 2 bases from J, with 15 bases between. The CDR3 has 15 amino acids. The CDR3 region has the DNA TGTGCCAGCAGGACCGATTTATTATACACAGATACGCAGTATTTT. Translation gives CASRTDLLYTDTQYF.

This clonotype was found a few times. This chain uses TRBV5-1 with TRBJ2-1; TRBD2 matches at 11 bases. Germline V CDR1 and CDR2: SGHRS, YFSETQ. Losses at the gene ends were 0 bases for V and 6 bases for J; bases not matched to a gene: 17. There are 20 residues in the CDR3. The CDR3 loop is CASSLGVAGGRAPLGNEQFF. In DNA, the CDR3 is TGCGCCAGCAGCTTGGGGGTAGCGGGAGGGAGGGCACCCCTTGGCAATGAGCAGTTCTTC.

The genes are TRBV5-1 and TRBJ2-7; 11 bases align to TRBD2. Looked up from germline, CDR1 is SGHRS and CDR2 is YFSETQ. V was clipped by 2 bases and J by 4 bases; unmatched bases: 5. The CDR3 extends over 15 amino acids. The CDR3 sequence is CASSLRLAGTYEQYF. The CDR3 coding sequence is TGCGCCAGCAGCTTAAGACTAGCGGGAACGTACGAGCAGTACTTC.

This clonotype was detected ten times or more. The CDR3 DNA follows: TGTGCCAGCAGTTTCACAGCTAGTAATTCACCCCTCCACTTT. This encodes CASSFTASNSPLHF. This chain connects TRBV7-3 to TRBJ1-6, with D uncertain. V shed 6 bases and J shed 6 bases, with 12 bases lying between them. The length of the CDR3 is 14 residues. Germline V gene data show CDR1 as SGHTA and CDR2 as FQGTGA. Complete variable domain (other parts from reference TRBV7-3 and TRBJ1-6): GAGVSQTPSNKVTEKGKYVELRCDPISGHTALYWYRQSLGQGPEFLIYFQGTGAADDSGLPNDRFFAVRPEGSVSTLKIQRTERGDSAVYLCASSFTASNSPLHFGNGTRLTVT.

The V gene is TRBV4-2, the J gene TRBJ1-4; the D gene is possibly TRBD1 (6 bases). V was shortened by 0 bases and J by 5 bases, with 10 bases between the two germline ends. The CDR3 runs to 15 residues. Germline lookup yields CDR1 LGHNA and CDR2 YNFKEQ. CDR3 nucleotide sequence: TGTGCCAGCAGCCAAGATCGGAGGGGGAATGAAAAACTGTTTTTT. It is translated as CASSQDRRGNEKLFF.

V is TRBV20-1 and J is TRBJ2-3, with TRBD2 identical over 8 bases. Germline loops: CDR1 DFQATT, CDR2 SNEGSKA (reference sequence). This CDR3 is built from 14 residues. J lost 4 bases, V lost 3 bases, and 6 bases had no gene match. The CDR3 region has the DNA TGCAGTGCTAGTCCACTAGCGGTGGCAGATACGCAGTATTTT. Translation gives CSASPLAVADTQYF.